Below are 21 T cell receptor beta chains sequenced from a single sample in a study of T-cell memory formation after mild COVID-19. TCRdb reprocessed the 5' RACE reads with MiXCR, giving one entry per CDR3 protein. Of fewer than 450,000 distinct CDR3 sequences listed, more than 20% are singletons. Sequencing was performed on PBMCs or a T cell subset sorted from them (not recorded which). These receptors originate from an adult woman who had mild COVID-19 (a few samples of this study predate the infection). Cell type and time point are not known.

The rearrangement joins TRBV5-4 to TRBJ2-7; D remains unclear. CDR1 and CDR2 (germline): SGHNT, YYREEE (reference sequence). Trimming shortened V by 1 base and J by 5 bases, and 4 bases separated the two germline ends. The length of the CDR3 is 11 residues. The CDR3 coding sequence is TGTGCCAGCAGCTTGCACGACGAGCAGTACTTC. Amino acids: CASSLHDEQYF.

This clonotype was counted a few times. The rearrangement joins TRBV4-2 to TRBJ2-7; the D is unclear. The V end was cut by 2 bases, the J end by 2 bases, with 7 bases between. The CDR3 totals 13 residues. Germline V gene data show CDR1 as LGHNA and CDR2 as YNFKEQ. CDR3 loop: CASSQLFPYEQYF. Here the CDR3 DNA reads TGTGCCAGCAGCCAACTTTTCCCCTACGAGCAGTACTTC.

The chain uses TRBV20-1 and TRBJ2-6; TRBD1 matches 7 bases. With V trimmed by 3 bases and J by 0 bases, 8 bases remained unmatched. From germline, CDR1 is DFQATT and CDR2 SNEGSKA (reference sequence). This CDR3 spans 17 amino acids. The CDR3 is CSASARDRSSGANVLTF. In DNA, the CDR3 is TGCAGTGCTAGTGCCCGGGACAGAAGCTCTGGGGCCAACGTCCTGACTTTC.

The chain carries TRBV15 and TRBJ2-5; D unclear. From germline, CDR1 is LNHNV and CDR2 YYDKDF (reference sequence). The CDR3 loop spans 14 amino acids. Trimming removed 0 bases from V and 5 bases from J, with 10 bases in between. The CDR3 DNA is TGTGCCACCAGCAGAGATCGGAGCGCCGAGACCCAGTACTTC. This gives the protein CATSRDRSAETQYF. The whole variable domain, filled in from reference TRBV15 and TRBJ2-5, reads DAMVIQNPRYQVTQFGKPVTLSCSQTLNHNVMYWYQQKSSQAPKLLFHYYDKDFNNEADTPDNFQSRRPNTSFCFLDIRSPGLGDTAMYLCATSRDRSAETQYFGPGTRLLVL.

In its sample, this clonotype was seen a few times. The chain's CDR3 is CASSLGRERGYTF. CDR3 in DNA: TGTGCCAGCAGCCTTGGGAGGGAGAGAGGCTACACCTTC. The V and J genes are TRBV3-1 and TRBJ1-2; D not resolved. The ends were cut back, 4 bases at V and 8 bases at J, with 14 bases in the middle. Germline CDR1 LGHDT, CDR2 YNNKEL (reference sequence). This CDR3 is built from 13 residues. The variable domain in full, completed from reference TRBV3-1 and TRBJ1-2, reads DTAVSQTPKYLVTQMGNDKSIKCEQNLGHDTMYWYKQDSKKFLKIMFSYNNKELIINETVPNRFSPKSPDKAHLNLHINSLELGDSAVYFCASSLGRERGYTFGSGTRLTVV.

This clonotype has just a few counts. This chain connects TRBV12-3 or TRBV12-4 to TRBJ1-2; a possible D gene is TRBD1 (5 bases). The CDR3 sequence is 13 residues long. V was cut by 3 bases and J by 6 bases, with 11 bases left in between. This CDR3 reads CASSFEGSNGYTF. The CDR3 DNA reads as TGTGCCAGCAGTTTCGAGGGGAGTAATGGCTACACCTTC.

The rearrangement joins TRBV7-3 to TRBJ2-6; TRBD1 is a possible D gene (6 bases). Trimming removed 1 base from V and 0 bases from J, with 19 bases in between. CDR3 size: 20 residues. Germline lookup yields CDR1 SGHTA and CDR2 FQGTGA. The CDR3 sequence: CASSLKRRRDNYSGANVLTF. The CDR3 nucleotides read TGTGCCAGCAGCTTAAAGCGCCGCCGGGACAATTACTCTGGGGCCAACGTCCTGACTTTC.

The sample holds a few counts of this clonotype. This chain connects TRBV7-2 to TRBJ2-1; D unclear. Germline values: CDR1 SGHTA, CDR2 FQGNSA. The V end lost 5 bases, the J end lost 7 bases, and 15 bases lay between the germline ends. The CDR3 sequence is 14 residues long. The DNA for the CDR3 is TGTGCCAGCAGCCCGCGTCTAACGGAAAATGAGCAGTTCTTC. This encodes CASSPRLTENEQFF.

The V call is TRBV6-2 or TRBV6-3, the J call TRBJ2-5, with D unresolved. This CDR3 has 13 amino acids. Trimming removed 6 bases from V and 0 bases from J, with 8 bases in between. Germline assignment: CDR1 MNHEY and CDR2 SVGEGT. The chain's CDR3 is CASSSRYQETQYF. CDR3 DNA sequence: TGTGCCAGCAGCTCCCGTTACCAAGAGACCCAGTACTTC.

The rearrangement uses TRBV15 and TRBJ2-7; D is unclear. Germline V gives CDR1 LNHNV, CDR2 YYDKDF (reference sequence). This CDR3 is 12 amino acids long. V was cut by 0 bases and J by 6 bases, with 6 bases left in between. The CDR3 bases are TGTGCCACCAGCAGAGACAGCTCCGAGCAGTACTTC. It yields the protein CATSRDSSEQYF.

The chain uses TRBV29-1 and TRBJ2-7; TRBD1 aligns across 8 bases. J was trimmed by 5 bases and V by 0 bases; bases with no gene match: 9. Germline CDR1 SQVTM, CDR2 ANQGSEA. The length of the CDR3 is 15 residues. The CDR3 DNA sequence: TGCAGCGTTGAAGATCTCCGACAGGGGTCGGACGAGCAGTACTTC. This gives the protein CSVEDLRQGSDEQYF.

This clonotype was seen a handful of times. The chain joins TRBV10-3 to TRBJ2-7; D is possibly TRBD1 (6 bases). V was trimmed by 5 bases and J by 0 bases, leaving 11 bases between them. CDR3 size: 14 residues. CDR1 and CDR2 from the germline V gene are ENHRY and SYGVKD. CDR3 DNA: TGTGCCATCAGTACAGGGATAGGCTCCTACGAGCAGTACTTC. As protein: CAISTGIGSYEQYF.

The chain has TRBV20-1 and TRBJ2-7, with TRBD1 identical over 8 bases. J lost 4 bases, V lost 6 bases, and 14 bases had no gene match. This CDR3 is built from 15 residues. Germline V gene lookup returns CDR1 DFQATT and CDR2 SNEGSKA (reference sequence). This CDR3 is CSARDRQGTQYEQYF. As DNA, the CDR3 is TGCAGTGCCCGCGACCGACAGGGGACTCAATACGAGCAGTACTTC.

This clonotype was picked up a small number of times. The gene calls are TRBV5-1 and TRBJ2-5; D ambiguous. CDR1 SGHRS and CDR2 YFSETQ come from the germline V gene. The CDR3 has 13 residues. The V end was cut by 1 base, the J end by 5 bases, with 9 bases between. The CDR3 sequence: CASSLIGRETQYF. CDR3 sequence (DNA): TGCGCCAGCAGCTTGATCGGGCGGGAGACCCAGTACTTC.

The CDR3 is CATSDAGTENYGYTF. In DNA, the CDR3 is TGTGCCACCAGTGATGCCGGGACAGAGAACTATGGCTACACCTTC. The chain uses TRBV24-1 and TRBJ1-2; TRBD1 agrees at 7 bases. J gave up 2 bases and V 3 bases, and 5 bases lay outside the gene matches. Germline V gene data show CDR1 as KGHDR and CDR2 as SFDVKD. The CDR3 runs 15 residues.

This chain connects TRBV11-3 to TRBJ2-3; 10 bases map to TRBD2. The CDR3 covers 16 residues. From germline, CDR1 is SGHNT and CDR2 YENEEA. J lost 4 bases, V lost 2 bases, and 6 bases had no gene match. DNA of the CDR3: TGTGCCAGCAGCTTACGGACAGCGGGAGGGGCAGATACGCAGTATTTT. This codes for CASSLRTAGGADTQYF.

The chain carries TRBV5-8 and TRBJ2-7; perhaps TRBD1 as D (6 bases). V was pared by 2 bases and J by 2 bases, with 20 bases between. This CDR3 is built from 17 residues. Germline CDR1 is SGHTS and CDR2 is YDEGEE. The CDR3 region has the DNA TGTGCCAGCAGCTTTGGGGGCGGGCTGCTCTTAACCTACGAGCAGTACTTC. Translating gives CASSFGGGLLLTYEQYF.

This clonotype showed up just a few times. V is TRBV3-1 and J is TRBJ2-3; the D is unclear. The CDR3 loop spans 13 amino acids. V was cut by 1 base and J by 5 bases, with 7 bases left in between. Germline V gene data show CDR1 as LGHDT and CDR2 as YNNKEL (reference sequence). CDR3 loop: CASSQVAQDTQYF. CDR3 DNA sequence: TGTGCCAGCAGCCAAGTAGCCCAAGATACGCAGTATTTT.

The gene calls are TRBV7-9 and TRBJ1-5, with D maybe TRBD1 (6 bases). The V end lost 4 bases, the J end lost 7 bases, and 11 bases lay between the germline ends. The CDR3 has 13 amino acids. The germline V gene encodes CDR1 SEHNR and CDR2 FQNEAQ (reference sequence). The CDR3 spells CASSSQGWQPQHF. The CDR3 region has the DNA TGTGCCAGCAGCTCACAGGGTTGGCAGCCCCAGCATTTT.

This clonotype has a handful of counts. This chain uses TRBV5-4 with TRBJ1-1; tentatively, D is TRBD1 (5 bases). This CDR3 contains 13 residues. The V gene's germline CDR1 is SGHNT and CDR2 YYREEE (reference sequence). The V gene lost 5 bases and the J gene lost 1 base, with 9 bases spanning the gap. The CDR3 region has the DNA TGTGCCAGCAGGACAGTGGGGAACACTGAAGCTTTCTTT. As protein: CASRTVGNTEAFF.

This clonotype came up many times. For the CDR3, the DNA is TGTGCCAGCAGCTTGGGACAGGGGTTGGACAATGAGCAGTTCTTC. Residues: CASSLGQGLDNEQFF. The V call is TRBV5-5, the J call TRBJ2-1; 8 bases match TRBD1. Germline V gene sequence: CDR1 SGHKS, CDR2 YYEKEE (reference sequence). This CDR3 spans 15 amino acids. Trimming at V came to 0 bases and at J to 5 bases, leaving 4 bases not matched to a gene.